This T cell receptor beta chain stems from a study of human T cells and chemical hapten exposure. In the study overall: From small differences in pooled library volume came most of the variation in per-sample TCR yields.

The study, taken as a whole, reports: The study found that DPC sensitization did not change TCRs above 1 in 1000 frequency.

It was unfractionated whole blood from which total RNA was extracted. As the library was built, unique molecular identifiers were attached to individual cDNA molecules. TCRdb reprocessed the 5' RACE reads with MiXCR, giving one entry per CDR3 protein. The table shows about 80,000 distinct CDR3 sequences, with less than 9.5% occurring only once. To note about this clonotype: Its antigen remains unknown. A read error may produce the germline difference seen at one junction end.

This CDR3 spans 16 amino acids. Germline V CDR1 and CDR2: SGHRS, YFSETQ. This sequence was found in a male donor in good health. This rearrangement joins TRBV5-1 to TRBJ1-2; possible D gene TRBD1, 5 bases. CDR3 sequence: CASSLGAPGRAYGDTF. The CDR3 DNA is TGCGCCAGCAGCTTGGGGGCCCCAGGGCGAGCATATGGCGACACCTTC.